These 14 T cell receptor beta chains came from one sample sequenced in a study of CD8+ T cells in alopecia areata. Noted treatment: oral pan-JAK inhibitor, 5-10 mg twice daily. Extraction of RNA preceded its reverse transcription into cDNA, which served as the sequencing template. Repertoires were generated with immunoSEQ multiplex PCR, while TCRdb's copy carries only in-frame clones and drops some. This table has 150,000 to 200,000 clones, just under 65% appearing once. The starting material was CD4+ T cells sorted from blood, obtained around week 50, from a patient treated with tofacitinib. Every receptor here comes from a human donor with alopecia areata.

On this clone: The sample carries other DNA sequences with the same CDR3. The chain links TRBV30 to TRBJ2-5; D is ambiguous. The CDR3 is 11 amino acids. V shed 0 bases and J shed 4 bases, with 3 bases lying between them. Germline V lookup: CDR1 GTSNPN, CDR2 SVGIG (reference sequence). CDR3 region: CAWSVRETQYF. The CDR3 DNA sequence: TGTGCCTGGAGTGTGCGAGAGACCCAGTACTTC.

V is TRBV7-2 and J is TRBJ2-3; D uncertain. The CDR3 consists of 13 residues. The V end lost 0 bases, the J end lost 4 bases, and 5 bases lay between the germline ends. Germline CDR1 SGHTA, CDR2 FQGNSA. The chain's CDR3 is CASSLARADTQYF. In DNA form, the CDR3 reads TGTGCCAGCAGCTTAGCTAGGGCAGATACGCAGTATTTT.

The J gene is TRBJ2-1, the V gene TRBV4-1, with 9 bases identical to TRBD1. The CDR3 contains 15 residues. The V gene's germline CDR1 is MGHRA and CDR2 YSYEKL. V gave up 3 bases and J gave up 8 bases; unmatched junction bases: 8. Here the CDR3 DNA reads TGCGCCAGCAGCCATCCGGGACAGGGTATACATGAGCAGTTCTTC. Protein product: CASSHPGQGIHEQFF.

The DNA for the CDR3 is TGTGCCAGCAGTAGTTACGAGCAGTACTTC. This translates into CASSSYEQYF. The chain carries TRBV2 and TRBJ2-7; D is ambiguous. Looked up from germline, CDR1 is SNHLY and CDR2 is FYNNEI. This CDR3 region has 10 residues. The ends were cut back, 5 bases at V and 4 bases at J, with 3 bases in the middle. Full variable domain (outside the CDR3, taken from reference TRBV2 and TRBJ2-7): EPEVTQTPSHQVTQMGQEVILRCVPISNHLYFYWYRQILGQKVEFLVSFYNNEISEKSEIFDDQFSVERPDGSNFTLKIRSTKLEDSAMYFCASSSYEQYFGPGTRLTVT.

The rearrangement links TRBV30 to TRBJ1-2; D is perhaps TRBD1 (6 bases). Germline CDR1 is GTSNPN and CDR2 is SVGIG (reference sequence). Trimming stripped 5 bases from V and 8 bases from J, with 18 bases between. CDR3 length: 13 amino acids. CDR3: CAWAGTGPRGYTF. CDR3 DNA sequence: TGTGCCTGGGCCGGAACAGGGCCGAGGGGCTACACCTTC.

The gene calls are TRBV4-3 and TRBJ1-2, with 7 bases identical to TRBD1. Germline CDR1 and CDR2: LGHNA and YSLEER. J lost 8 bases, V lost 3 bases, and 9 bases had no gene match. The length of the CDR3 is 14 residues. As DNA, the CDR3 is TGCGCCAGCAGCCACCGAACAGGGGCAGGGGGCTACACCTTC. It yields the protein CASSHRTGAGGYTF.

The chain links TRBV7-2 to TRBJ1-2; the D gene is possibly TRBD1 (6 bases). V was clipped by 6 bases and J by 6 bases, with 11 bases between them. The length of the CDR3 is 12 residues. Looked up from germline, CDR1 is SGHTA and CDR2 is FQGNSA. CDR3 region: CASSFDRNGYTF. DNA for the CDR3: TGTGCCAGCAGTTTCGACAGGAATGGCTACACCTTC.

This chain joins TRBV9 and TRBJ1-2; TRBD1 might be the D (5 bases). Germline lookup yields CDR1 SGDLS and CDR2 YYNGEE. The CDR3 is 13 amino acids. Trimming took off 2 bases at V and 8 bases at J, with 13 bases between the two ends. The CDR3 DNA reads TGTGCCAGCAGCGTTGAAGGGGTAAAAGGCTACACCTTC. Residues: CASSVEGVKGYTF.

This clone was seen a single time. V and J are TRBV15 and TRBJ2-1; 9 nucleotides line up with TRBD2. This CDR3 comprises 15 residues. The V and J ends lost 1 base and 10 bases, in that order; junction bases with no gene match: 8. Looked up from germline, CDR1 is LNHNV and CDR2 is YYDKDF (reference sequence). The CDR3 protein is CATSRVGGGAREQFF. In nucleotides, the CDR3 is TGTGCCACCAGCAGAGTAGGCGGGGGGGCGAGGGAGCAGTTCTTC.

The table lists this clone with a few counts. This sequence joins TRBV15 and TRBJ1-5; no firm D call. In germline, CDR1 is LNHNV, CDR2 YYDKDF (reference sequence). The CDR3 is 14 residues long. V was trimmed by 7 bases and J by 1 base, leaving 11 bases between them. CDR3: CATTGGSSNQPQHF. DNA of the CDR3: TGTGCCACCACAGGAGGTAGCAGCAATCAGCCCCAGCATTTT.

V gene TRBV5-1 combines with J gene TRBJ1-1, with no clear D. Germline loops: CDR1 SGHRS, CDR2 YFSETQ. Trimming took 0 bases from V and 5 from J, leaving 11 bases between them. The CDR3 loop spans 14 amino acids. The CDR3 bases are TGCGCCAGCAGCTTGGCCGGGATGCGAACTGAAGCTTTCTTT. Translated, it gives CASSLAGMRTEAFF.

This chain connects TRBV6-1 to TRBJ1-6; D is unresolved. V gave up 2 bases and J gave up 6 bases, with 11 bases separating them. The CDR3 is made up of 15 amino acids. Germline loops: CDR1 MNHNS, CDR2 SASEGT. The CDR3 region has the DNA TGTGCCAGCAGTGAATCGGGGTTGGCTAATTCACCCCTCCACTTT. Translating it yields CASSESGLANSPLHF.

This rearrangement joins TRBV27 to TRBJ1-2; 11 nucleotides align to TRBD1. The CDR3 has 15 residues. The V gene's germline CDR1 is MNHEY and CDR2 SMNVEV (reference sequence). J lost 7 bases, V lost 8 bases, and 12 bases had no gene match. Here the CDR3 DNA reads TGTGCCAGCGGTTCTTGGACAGGGGGCCAGGGTGGCTACACCTTC. It codes for CASGSWTGGQGGYTF.

V usage is TRBV2 and J usage is TRBJ2-6; D gene uncertain. Germline V gives CDR1 SNHLY, CDR2 FYNNEI. The CDR3 is made up of 12 amino acids. Trimming shortened V by 4 bases and J by 3 bases, and 1 base separated the two germline ends. The CDR3 loop is CASSVGANVLTF. The CDR3, as DNA: TGTGCCAGCAGTGTTGGGGCCAACGTCCTGACTTTC.